These 16 T cell receptor beta chains originate from one sample sequenced in a study of cytomegalovirus exposure and HLA in healthy donors. Both 60 Vbeta primers and 13 Jbeta primers went into the PCR. Sequencing used immunoSEQ multiplex PCR; TCRdb keeps in-frame clones, though not all of them. The sample has 100,000 to 150,000 clones, approximately 17% seen once. Sequencing used PBMCs. Receptor source: a female donor in good health and CMV-seropositive.

In this sample, this clone turned up a few times. V is TRBV19 and J is TRBJ2-7, with 11 positions matching TRBD2. The ends lost 8 bases at V and 4 bases at J; junction bases unmatched: 16. In germline, CDR1 is LNHDA, CDR2 SQIVND (reference sequence). The CDR3 has 17 amino acids. The CDR3 reads CASDAGTSGRARYEQYF. CDR3 coding DNA: TGTGCCAGTGATGCCGGGACTAGCGGTCGAGCTCGGTACGAGCAGTACTTC.

The CDR3 protein is CASSLEPGTGAVTEAFF. The DNA for the CDR3 is TGTGCCAGCAGCTTAGAGCCCGGGACAGGGGCAGTCACTGAAGCTTTCTTT. The J gene is TRBJ1-1, the V gene TRBV7-6, with 10 bases matching TRBD1. The CDR3 sequence is 17 residues long. CDR1 is SGHVS, CDR2 FNYEAQ, per germline. V trimming: 1 base; J trimming: 4 bases; junction bases outside the gene matches: 9.

The DNA for the CDR3 is TGTGCCAGCAGCTTAGTAGACAGGGCCTACGAGCAGTACTTC. As protein: CASSLVDRAYEQYF. The V and J genes are TRBV7-8 and TRBJ2-7, with TRBD1 matching over 7 bases. The J segment lost 2 bases and the V segment lost 1 base, leaving 2 bases of the junction unmatched. The CDR3 has 14 residues. Germline CDR1 and CDR2: SGHVS and FQNEAQ.

This chain joins TRBV7-2 and TRBJ2-7, with 8 bases aligning to TRBD1. CDR3 length equals 16 residues. J gave up 0 bases and V 6 bases, and 10 bases lay outside the gene matches. Germline V gene sequence: CDR1 SGHTA, CDR2 FQGNSA. Here the CDR3 DNA reads TGTGCCAGCAGTTCCGCTGGGACAGGAATCTCCTACGAGCAGTACTTC. This translates into CASSSAGTGISYEQYF.

The V call is TRBV7-9, the J call TRBJ2-7; 8 nucleotides line up with TRBD2. This CDR3 has 13 residues. Germline values: CDR1 SEHNR, CDR2 FQNEAQ (reference sequence). The V segment lost 7 bases and the J segment 2 bases; nucleotides outside the gene matches: 4. The CDR3 DNA sequence: TGTGCCAGCAAAACTAGCGGTACCTACGAGCAGTACTTC. It translates to CASKTSGTYEQYF.

The gene calls are TRBV25-1 and TRBJ2-7, with 9 bases fitting TRBD2. The CDR3 spans 14 residues. V shed 6 bases, J shed 3 bases, and the junction held 6 bases outside the gene matches. CDR1 and CDR2 (germline): MGHDK, SYGVNS. The CDR3 sequence is CASRTSGDNYEQYF. The CDR3 coding sequence is TGTGCCAGCAGGACTAGCGGAGACAACTACGAGCAGTACTTC.

The chain is built from TRBV28 and TRBJ1-6; TRBD1 agrees at 10 bases. This CDR3 has 16 amino acids. Per germline, CDR1 MDHEN and CDR2 SYDVKM. V trimming: 5 bases; J trimming: 6 bases; junction bases outside the gene matches: 7. This CDR3 reads CASSRDRGHPNSPLHF. The CDR3 bases are TGTGCCAGCAGTCGGGACAGGGGACACCCTAATTCACCCCTCCACTTT.

This clone was found a few times. The chain is built from TRBV18 and TRBJ2-7; 16 nucleotides match TRBD2. The V gene's germline CDR1 is KGHSH and CDR2 LQKENI. V trimming: 3 bases; J trimming: 6 bases; junction bases outside the gene matches: 2. The CDR3 is 15 amino acids. CDR3 in amino acids: CASSPGTSGRAEQYF. The CDR3 DNA follows: TGTGCCAGCTCACCCGGGACTAGCGGGAGGGCCGAGCAGTACTTC. The variable domain in full, completed from reference TRBV18 and TRBJ2-7, reads NAGVMQNPRHLVRRRGQEARLRCSPMKGHSHVYWYRQLPEEGLKFMVYLQKENIIDESGMPKERFSAEFPKEGPSILRIQQVVRGDSAAYFCASSPGTSGRAEQYFGPGTRLTVT.

This clone was detected only a few times. The chain couples TRBV9 to TRBJ2-7; TRBD2 matches at 7 bases. The CDR3 extends over 15 amino acids. Germline V gene lookup returns CDR1 SGDLS and CDR2 YYNGEE. Trimming at V came to 0 bases and at J to 3 bases, leaving 6 bases not matched to a gene. CDR3 protein: CASSVDAGAHYEQYF. The CDR3 coding sequence is TGTGCCAGCAGCGTAGATGCGGGAGCCCACTACGAGCAGTACTTC.

This clone was found a few times. The chain uses TRBV6-6 and TRBJ1-5; the match to TRBD1 covers 9 bases. The CDR3 has 15 residues. V shed 2 bases, J shed 6 bases, and the junction held 5 bases outside the gene matches. The V gene's germline CDR1 is MNHNY and CDR2 SVGAGI (reference sequence). CDR3 residues: CASSYITGGGQPQHF. The DNA of the CDR3 is TGTGCCAGCAGTTACATAACAGGGGGCGGTCAGCCCCAGCATTTT.

The genes are TRBV19 and TRBJ1-3; D unresolved. The germline V gene encodes CDR1 LNHDA and CDR2 SQIVND (reference sequence). The CDR3 length is 17 residues. V gave up 7 bases and J gave up 4 bases, with 23 bases separating them. The CDR3 sequence: CASILLETAAGGNTIYF. CDR3 in DNA: TGTGCCAGTATCTTACTTGAGACGGCGGCGGGAGGAAACACCATATATTTT.

The gene calls are TRBV4-1 and TRBJ2-4; tentative D call: TRBD2 (6 bases). The CDR3 extends over 17 amino acids. Trimming removed 1 base from V and 0 bases from J, with 13 bases in between. The germline V gene has CDR1 MGHRA and CDR2 YSYEKL. The CDR3 nucleotides read TGCGCCAGCAGCCAAGTTTCGGGAGTAACAGCCAAAAACATTCAGTACTTC. Its protein product is CASSQVSGVTAKNIQYF.

This clone has just a few counts. The rearrangement joins TRBV5-1 to TRBJ2-7; unclear D gene. V lost 5 bases, J lost 10 bases, and 19 bases lay in between. CDR1 and CDR2 from the germline V gene are SGHRS and YFSETQ. This CDR3 has 13 amino acids. The CDR3, as DNA: TGCGCCAGCAGTATGAACAGAATCGCGCAACAGTACTTC. Translated: CASSMNRIAQQYF.

The chain uses TRBV28 and TRBJ1-5; D is unclear. CDR3 length: 12 amino acids. CDR1 is MDHEN, CDR2 SYDVKM, per germline. Trimming shortened V by 6 bases and J by 5 bases, and 8 bases separated the two germline ends. CDR3 coding DNA: TGTGCCAGCAGCTCGTTCGATCAGCCCCAGCATTTT. Translated, it gives CASSSFDQPQHF.

The chain is built from TRBV30 and TRBJ1-2; a possible D gene is TRBD1 (6 bases). The CDR3 has 13 amino acids. CDR1 GTSNPN and CDR2 SVGIG come from the germline V gene (reference sequence). Trimming removed 2 bases at V and 8 bases at J, with 15 bases between. The CDR3 sequence is CAWSLRGAQGYTF. Here the CDR3 DNA reads TGTGCCTGGAGTCTTCGGGGGGCGCAAGGCTACACCTTC.

The sample holds a few counts of this clone. The chain joins TRBV4-2 to TRBJ1-5; the D is unclear. The V end was cut by 1 base, the J end by 5 bases, with 15 bases between. The CDR3 spans 16 residues. Germline V lookup: CDR1 LGHNA, CDR2 YNFKEQ. This CDR3 is CASSQVYSNGDQPQHF. The CDR3 nucleotides read TGTGCCAGCAGCCAAGTTTACAGCAACGGTGATCAGCCCCAGCATTTT.